The clone carrying this T cell receptor beta chain was seen more than once but under ten times. The CDR3 totals 15 residues. Trimming cost V 3 bases and J 4 bases; bases outside gene matches: 4. CDR1 and CDR2 from the germline V gene are MRHNA and SNTAGT. The data originate from a study of shared clonotypes between healthy human individuals. Measured with immunoSEQ multiplex PCR; TCRdb has only the in-frame clones, and not every one. Of about 480,000 clones listed, 60% to 80% were seen once; the top ten hold under 15%. The chain couples TRBV6-4 to TRBJ2-3; 10 nucleotides align to TRBD2. Sequencing used PBMCs. This sequence was found in a woman aged 40 to 50 in good health. Some clones in this sample may be carry-over from other donors' samples. This CDR3 is CASSEGAGGADTQYF. The CDR3 coding sequence is TGTGCCAGCAGTGAAGGAGCGGGAGGGGCAGATACGCAGTATTTT.